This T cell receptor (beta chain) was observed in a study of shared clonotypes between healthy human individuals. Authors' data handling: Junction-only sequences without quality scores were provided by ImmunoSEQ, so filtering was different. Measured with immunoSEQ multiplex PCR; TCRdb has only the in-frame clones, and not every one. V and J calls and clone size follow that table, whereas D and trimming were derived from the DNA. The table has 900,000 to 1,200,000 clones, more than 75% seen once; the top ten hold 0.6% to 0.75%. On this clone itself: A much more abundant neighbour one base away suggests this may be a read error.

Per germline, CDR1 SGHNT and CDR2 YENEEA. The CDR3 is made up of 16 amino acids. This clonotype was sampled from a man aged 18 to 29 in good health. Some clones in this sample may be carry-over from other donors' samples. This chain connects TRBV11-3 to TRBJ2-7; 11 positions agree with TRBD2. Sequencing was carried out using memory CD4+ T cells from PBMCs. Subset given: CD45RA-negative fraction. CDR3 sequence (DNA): TGTGCCAGCAGCTTAGATCGTCTAGCGGGAGGCTACGAGCGGTACTTC. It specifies CASSLDRLAGGYERYF.